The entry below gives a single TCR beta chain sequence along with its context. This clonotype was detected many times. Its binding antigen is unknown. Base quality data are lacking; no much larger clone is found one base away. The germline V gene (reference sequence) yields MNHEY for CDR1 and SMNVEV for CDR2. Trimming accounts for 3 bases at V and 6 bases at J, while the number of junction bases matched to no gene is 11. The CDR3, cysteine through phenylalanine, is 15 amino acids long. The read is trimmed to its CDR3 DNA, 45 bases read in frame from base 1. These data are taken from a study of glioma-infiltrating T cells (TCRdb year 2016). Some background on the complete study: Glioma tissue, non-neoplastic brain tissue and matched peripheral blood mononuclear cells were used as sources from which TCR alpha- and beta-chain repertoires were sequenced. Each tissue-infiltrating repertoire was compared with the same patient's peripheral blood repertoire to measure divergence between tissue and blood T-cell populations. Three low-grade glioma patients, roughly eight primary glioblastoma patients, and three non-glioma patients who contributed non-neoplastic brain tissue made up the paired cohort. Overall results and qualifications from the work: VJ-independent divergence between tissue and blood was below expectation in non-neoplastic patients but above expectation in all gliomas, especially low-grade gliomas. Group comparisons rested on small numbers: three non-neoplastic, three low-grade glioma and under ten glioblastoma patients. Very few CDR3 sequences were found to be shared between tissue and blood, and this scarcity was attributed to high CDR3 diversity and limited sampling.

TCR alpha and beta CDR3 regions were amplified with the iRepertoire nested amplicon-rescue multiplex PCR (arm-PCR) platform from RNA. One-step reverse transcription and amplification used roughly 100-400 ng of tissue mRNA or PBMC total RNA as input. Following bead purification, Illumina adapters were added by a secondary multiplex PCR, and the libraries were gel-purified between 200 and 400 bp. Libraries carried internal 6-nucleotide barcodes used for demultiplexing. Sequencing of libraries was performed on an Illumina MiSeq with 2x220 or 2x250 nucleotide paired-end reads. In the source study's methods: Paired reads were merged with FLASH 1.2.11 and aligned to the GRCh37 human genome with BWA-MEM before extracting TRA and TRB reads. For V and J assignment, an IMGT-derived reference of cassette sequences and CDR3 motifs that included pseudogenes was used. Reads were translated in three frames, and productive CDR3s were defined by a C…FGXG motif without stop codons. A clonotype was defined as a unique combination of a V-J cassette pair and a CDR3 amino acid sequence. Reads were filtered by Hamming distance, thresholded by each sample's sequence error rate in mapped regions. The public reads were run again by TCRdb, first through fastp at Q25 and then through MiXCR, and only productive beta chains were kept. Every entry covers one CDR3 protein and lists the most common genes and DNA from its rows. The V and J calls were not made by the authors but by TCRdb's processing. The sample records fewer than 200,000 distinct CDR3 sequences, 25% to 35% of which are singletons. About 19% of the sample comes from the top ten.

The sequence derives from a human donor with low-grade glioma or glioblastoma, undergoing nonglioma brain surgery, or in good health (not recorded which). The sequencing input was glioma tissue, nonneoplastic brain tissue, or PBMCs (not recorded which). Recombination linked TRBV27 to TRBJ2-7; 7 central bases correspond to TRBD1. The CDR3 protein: CASSFRIGGYVEQYF. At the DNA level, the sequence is TGTGCCAGCAGTTTCCGTATAGGGGGCTACGTCGAGCAGTACTTC.